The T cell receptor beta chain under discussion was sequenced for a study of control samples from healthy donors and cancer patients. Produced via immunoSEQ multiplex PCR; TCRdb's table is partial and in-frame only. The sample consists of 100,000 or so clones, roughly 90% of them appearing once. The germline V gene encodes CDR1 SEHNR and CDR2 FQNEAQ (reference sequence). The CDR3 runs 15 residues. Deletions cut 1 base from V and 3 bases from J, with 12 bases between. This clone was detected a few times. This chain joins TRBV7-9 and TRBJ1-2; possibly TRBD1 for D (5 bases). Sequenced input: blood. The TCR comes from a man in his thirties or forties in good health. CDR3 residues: CASSLGEGRHYGYTF. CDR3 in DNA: TGTGCCAGCAGCTTAGGCGAGGGGCGTCACTATGGCTACACCTTC. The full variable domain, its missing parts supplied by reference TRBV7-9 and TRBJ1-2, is DTGVSQNPRHKITKRGQNVTFRCDPISEHNRLYWYRQTLGQGPEFLTYFQNEAQLEKSRLLSDRFSAERPKGSFSTLEIQRTEQGDSAMYLCASSLGEGRHYGYTFGSGTRLTVV.